This T cell receptor beta chain was sequenced in a study of T cells after yellow fever vaccination (dated by TCRdb to between 2018 and 2021). Background for the entire study: Libraries from fractions with low cell numbers were prepared with the SMART-Seq v4 Ultra Low Input RNA kit. Blood was drawn at multiple timepoints before and after primary and secondary immunization, with bulk PBMC replicates and cell subsets isolated. To track T-cell clones before and after primary and booster YFV17D yellow fever vaccination, bulk TCR alpha and beta repertoires were sequenced longitudinally. Two healthy male donors made up the cohort, one aged 18 to 30 years and the other aged 30 to 40 years.

What the research found in general, with its limitations: Only two donors were included in the study, so the extent to which the findings can be generalized is limited. The secondary T-cell response was found to be weaker but faster than the primary response, with a peak reached on day 5 rather than on day 15. FACS-sorted repertoires could contain abundant contaminating clonotypes from the bulk population, so computational filtering was required. A small fraction of clonotypes showed up in both the CD4 and CD8 compartments, probably as a result of convergent recombination. Most clones expanded after primary vaccination were re-detected after the booster (approximately 96% of CD4 and more than 70% of CD8), suggesting broad memory maintenance.

This clonotype occurred many times. This clone's antigen is unknown. Per-base qualities were not stored, and no clone one base away is much larger. Explained via the paper, the treatment or condition label denotes: live attenuated yellow fever vaccine strain. At every blood-draw timepoint, two biological replicates of bulk PBMCs were collected. PBMCs were isolated from peripheral blood using a standard Ficoll-Paque protocol. RNA was extracted with TriZol from bulk PBMCs, CD4 and CD8 fractions, and dextramer-positive and dextramer-negative fractions. The data were produced on an Illumina NovaSeq 6000. TCR cDNA was synthesized by 5'RACE template switching, which introduced a universal primer site and unique molecular identifiers. cDNA synthesis was primed from both the TCR alpha and TCR beta constant segments. Library amplification involved two PCR steps, and the second step added sample barcodes and sequencing adapters. Sequencing of the libraries was done on either Illumina HiSeq 2500 (2x100 bp) or NovaSeq (2x150 bp). The source study handled its data this way. MIGEC handled demultiplexing of reads and collapsing into UMI consensus sequences, while MiXCR performed V(D)J alignment. Vaccine-responding clonotypes were defined with edgeR using replicate PBMC samples, requiring FDR below 0.01 and a log2 fold change above 5 up to day 15. Each bulk clonotype received a CD4 or CD8 identity based on whether the sequenced CD4 or CD8 repertoire contained that clonotype at higher abundance. TCRdb cleaned the public reads at Q25 with fastp, built clones with MiXCR and kept in-frame beta chains. CDR3 protein sequences are deduplicated, and each keeps its most common genes and DNA. TCRdb, not the original authors, processed these V and J calls. The table for this sample lists roughly 350,000 distinct CDR3 sequences; roughly 4.3% of them were counted only once. 20% to 25% of the sample lies in the top ten.

Reading from cysteine to phenylalanine, the CDR3 counts 16 amino acids. The read is trimmed to its CDR3 DNA, 48 bases read in frame from base 1. Between the V and J ends, shortened by 5 bases and 5 bases respectively, the junction contains 21 bases. Reading the germline V gene (reference sequence) gives CDR1 SEHNR and CDR2 FQNEAQ. This sequence uses TRBV7-9 and TRBJ1-2, and possibly TRBD1, on 5 matching bases. The TCR originated in a man between 18 and 29 years old who received the YFV17D yellow fever vaccine. The source was PBMCs, collected 5 days after the yellow fever booster vaccination. The nucleotide sequence is TGTGCCAGCAGCGATCGAGGTCGTCAGGGCCAATATGGCTACACCTTC. Translated, this is CASSDRGRQGQYGYTF.